This is a list of T cell receptor beta chains from one sample in a study of lymphopenia after photon versus proton radiotherapy. The assay was immunoSEQ multiplex PCR, and TCRdb's table has in-frame clones only and misses some. The sample yields several thousand clones, approximately 90% seen once. Sample: peripheral blood, taken from a patient treated with photon-based radiotherapy. The source of these receptors is a man aged 60 to 75 with cholangiocarcinoma. CDR3s leave out the opening cysteine and the closing phenylalanine or tryptophan. The order of the fields is V gene, clone size, J gene, D gene, CDR3 protein. A D gene is named only where the DNA matches it firmly. Part of the rows lack a size; the others show once, few, many or a class for expanded clones.

v_call: TRBV28
clone_size: .
j_call: TRBJ1-1
d_call: .
cdr3_aa: ASSLSGGRKNTEAF

v_call: TRBV4-1
clone_size: .
j_call: TRBJ2-7
d_call: TRBD2
cdr3_aa: ASSQAGLAESSYEQY

v_call: TRBV6-1
clone_size: .
j_call: TRBJ1-2
d_call: TRBD1
cdr3_aa: ASTRTGFGYT

v_call: TRBV10-3
clone_size: .
j_call: TRBJ2-1
d_call: TRBD1
cdr3_aa: AINDRGRVNEQF

v_call: TRBV29-1
clone_size: .
j_call: TRBJ2-5
d_call: .
cdr3_aa: SVDGDGRLNFNQETQY

v_call: TRBV6-5
clone_size: .
j_call: TRBJ2-5
d_call: .
cdr3_aa: ASSYSGAPTKETQY

v_call: TRBV28
clone_size: .
j_call: TRBJ2-7
d_call: .
cdr3_aa: ASSPPQTGEQY

v_call: TRBV28
clone_size: .
j_call: TRBJ2-7
d_call: TRBD2
cdr3_aa: ASNKGTSGAHSYEQY

v_call: TRBV19
clone_size: .
j_call: TRBJ2-3
d_call: .
cdr3_aa: ASIGAGDTQY

v_call: TRBV20-1
clone_size: .
j_call: TRBJ1-4
d_call: .
cdr3_aa: SAWGEKLF

v_call: TRBV6-5
clone_size: .
j_call: TRBJ1-5
d_call: TRBD1
cdr3_aa: ASSSGGSQPQH

v_call: TRBV19
clone_size: .
j_call: TRBJ2-5
d_call: .
cdr3_aa: ASSMEETQY

v_call: TRBV14
clone_size: few
j_call: TRBJ2-5
d_call: .
cdr3_aa: ASSQRGWGTNRGTQY

v_call: TRBV7-2
clone_size: .
j_call: TRBJ1-2
d_call: TRBD1
cdr3_aa: ASSLAAGTANYGYT

v_call: TRBV5-4
clone_size: .
j_call: TRBJ1-2
d_call: TRBD1
cdr3_aa: ASRQGTEGGYT

v_call: TRBV5-1
clone_size: .
j_call: TRBJ2-1
d_call: .
cdr3_aa: ASSVTASYNEQF

v_call: TRBV11-2
clone_size: .
j_call: TRBJ2-5
d_call: TRBD2
cdr3_aa: ASSGTRNQETQY

v_call: TRBV11-3
clone_size: .
j_call: TRBJ2-1
d_call: TRBD2
cdr3_aa: ASSPFSGLATEQF

v_call: TRBV2
clone_size: .
j_call: TRBJ1-5
d_call: .
cdr3_aa: ASKRSNQPQH

v_call: TRBV2
clone_size: few
j_call: TRBJ1-2
d_call: .
cdr3_aa: ASTPSGTPYYGYT

v_call: TRBV9
clone_size: .
j_call: TRBJ2-7
d_call: .
cdr3_aa: ASSVGSAGVYEQY

v_call: TRBV10-2
clone_size: .
j_call: TRBJ1-3
d_call: TRBD1
cdr3_aa: ASRTGTAGNTIY

v_call: TRBV18
clone_size: .
j_call: .
d_call: .
cdr3_aa: ASSFRGVGHEQY

v_call: TRBV11-3
clone_size: .
j_call: TRBJ2-3
d_call: TRBD2
cdr3_aa: ASSLDAGGTDTQY

v_call: TRBV5-4
clone_size: .
j_call: TRBJ2-3
d_call: TRBD1
cdr3_aa: ASTQRQGADTQY